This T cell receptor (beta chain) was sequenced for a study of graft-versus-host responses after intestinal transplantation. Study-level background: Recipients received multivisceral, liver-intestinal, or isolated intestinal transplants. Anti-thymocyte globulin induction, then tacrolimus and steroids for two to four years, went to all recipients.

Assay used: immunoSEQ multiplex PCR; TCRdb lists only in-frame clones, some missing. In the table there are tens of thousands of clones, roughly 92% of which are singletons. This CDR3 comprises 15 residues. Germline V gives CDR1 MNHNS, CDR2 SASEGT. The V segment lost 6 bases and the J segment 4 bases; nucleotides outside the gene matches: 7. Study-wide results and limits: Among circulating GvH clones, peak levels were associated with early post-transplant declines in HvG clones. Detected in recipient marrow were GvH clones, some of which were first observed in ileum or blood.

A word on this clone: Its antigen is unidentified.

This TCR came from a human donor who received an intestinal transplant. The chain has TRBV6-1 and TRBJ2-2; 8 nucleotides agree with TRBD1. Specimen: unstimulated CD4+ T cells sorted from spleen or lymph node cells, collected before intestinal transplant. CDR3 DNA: TGTGCCAGCAGGGTCGGACAGGGTATCACCGGGGAGCTGTTTTTT. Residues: CASRVGQGITGELFF.